These T cell receptor beta chains were read from a single sample in a study of liver allograft versus peripheral blood T cells. Each CDR3 protein is one row after TCRdb ran MiXCR on the reads. The sample includes 5,000 or so distinct CDR3 sequences, 14% of them seen just once. The receptors shown here come from a human patient who had a liver transplant. Some T cells may be provided by the graft donor. Both conserved end residues are part of each CDR3. D genes are given only for firm matches. Clone size, where shown, is once, few, many, or a class for clones that have expanded.

TRBD1	TRBV19	TRBJ1-6	NA	CASKGGQGSNSPLHF	TGTGCCAGTAAGGGCGGACAGGGCAGTAATTCACCCCTCCACTTT
NA	TRBV18	TRBJ2-7	medium-sized	CASSPGQFHEQYF	TGTGCCAGCTCACCCGGACAATTCCACGAGCAGTACTTC
TRBD1	TRBV12-3/TRBV12-4	TRBJ1-6	many	CASSPSDRGAYNSPLHF	TGTGCCAGCAGTCCATCCGACAGGGGGGCCTATAATTCACCCCTCCACTTT
NA	TRBV27	TRBJ1-1	medium-sized	CASSRTAATEAFF	TGTGCCAGCAGTAGGACGGCCGCGACTGAAGCTTTCTTT
NA	TRBV18	TRBJ1-4	large	CASSPTTTNEKLFF	TGTGCCAGCTCACCGACGACAACTAATGAAAAACTGTTTTTT
NA	TRBV18	TRBJ1-2	medium-sized	CASSSLRAGTNNYGYTF	TGTGCCAGCTCATCCCTCCGAGCCGGGACAAATAACTATGGCTACACCTTC
NA	TRBV20-1	TRBJ2-7	NA	CSAMRGAREQYF	TGCAGTGCTATGAGGGGAGCGCGCGAGCAGTACTTC
TRBD2	TRBV7-9	TRBJ2-7	few	CASSLGGTSGTYEQYF	TGTGCCAGCAGCCTAGGAGGGACTAGCGGTACCTACGAGCAGTACTTC
NA	TRBV12-3/TRBV12-4	TRBJ2-1	NA	CASSPEVGSFMYNEQFF	TGTGCCAGCAGCCCAGAAGTAGGAAGCTTTATGTACAATGAGCAGTTCTTC
NA	TRBV30	TRBJ1-2	medium-sized	CAWSAGTHYGYTF	TGTGCCTGGAGTGCCGGGACACACTATGGCTACACCTTC
NA	TRBV12-3/TRBV12-4	TRBJ2-7	NA	CASSPSLGKGQYEQYF	TGTGCCAGCAGTCCGTCCCTCGGTAAGGGACAATACGAGCAGTACTTC
NA	TRBV18	TRBJ1-1	NA	CASSSRTVGFNTEAFF	TGTGCCAGCTCATCCCGGACAGTCGGTTTTAACACTGAAGCTTTCTTT
NA	TRBV27	TRBJ1-2	medium-sized	CASSAPGYGYTF	TGTGCCAGCAGTGCCCCGGGCTATGGCTACACCTTC
TRBD1	TRBV30	TRBJ1-6	NA	CAWSPRTGQGSPLHF	TGTGCCTGGAGTCCCAGGACAGGCCAAGGGTCACCCCTCCACTTT
TRBD1	TRBV30	TRBJ1-6	NA	CAWRPRQGSSPLHF	TGTGCCTGGCGACCCCGACAGGGGTCCTCCCCCCTCCACTTT
NA	TRBV19	TRBJ2-7	few	CASSMGPGDEQYF	TGTGCCAGTAGTATGGGTCCGGGTGACGAGCAGTACTTC
TRBD2	TRBV12-3/TRBV12-4	TRBJ2-3	few	CASSPLTGGLGRTDTQYF	TGTGCCAGCAGTCCTCTAACGGGGGGGCTAGGTAGAACAGATACGCAGTATTTT
TRBD1	TRBV19	TRBJ1-4	medium-sized	CASRRDSKEKLFF	TGTGCCAGTAGGCGGGACAGTAAGGAAAAACTGTTTTTT
NA	TRBV15	TRBJ2-7	medium-sized	CATSRDGGFSGSSYEQYF	TGTGCCACCAGCAGAGATGGTGGGTTCTCCGGGAGTTCCTACGAGCAGTACTTC
TRBD1	TRBV10-1	TRBJ2-7	few	CASSESRDSLKYEQYF	TGCGCCAGCAGTGAGTCGAGGGACAGCCTGAAGTACGAGCAGTACTTC
TRBD1	TRBV12-3/TRBV12-4	TRBJ1-2	few	CASRRTGTVRGYTF	TGTGCCAGCAGGCGGACAGGAACCGTTAGGGGCTACACCTTC
TRBD1	TRBV6-2/TRBV6-3	TRBJ1-1	medium-sized	CARTGDGTEAFF	TGTGCCAGGACAGGGGATGGGACTGAAGCTTTCTTT
NA	TRBV6-5	TRBJ2-7	NA	CASSPRGGDAGRSEQYF	TGTGCCAGCAGCCCTCGTGGGGGCGACGCGGGTCGGAGCGAGCAGTACTTC
NA	TRBV5-4	TRBJ2-7	many	CASTSAWGNEQYF	TGTGCCAGCACTTCTGCTTGGGGCAACGAGCAGTACTTC
NA	TRBV6-6	TRBJ2-7	many	CASSYSGQLSYEQYF	TGTGCCAGCAGTTACTCGGGTCAACTTTCCTACGAGCAGTACTTC
TRBD1	TRBV12-3/TRBV12-4	TRBJ1-2	few	CASSTPDRGYGYTF	TGTGCCAGCAGCACCCCCGACAGGGGCTATGGCTACACCTTC
NA	TRBV12-3/TRBV12-4	TRBJ2-1	NA	CASSEPPSSYNEQFF	TGTGCCAGCTCCGAACCCCCAAGCTCCTACAATGAGCAGTTCTTC
NA	TRBV19	TRBJ2-1	few	CASSLTRGFPYNEQFF	TGTGCCAGTAGCTTGACTCGGGGTTTTCCCTACAATGAGCAGTTCTTC
NA	TRBV7-3	TRBJ2-7	few	CASSPALIGEQYF	TGTGCCAGCAGTCCGGCCCTAATAGGCGAGCAGTACTTC
NA	TRBV18	TRBJ1-3	medium-sized	CASSPRPGEEGNTIYF	TGTGCCAGCTCACCACGTCCAGGGGAGGAAGGAAACACCATATATTTT
NA	TRBV3-1	TRBJ1-6	NA	CASKVQSLPNSPLHF	TGTGCCAGCAAAGTACAGTCCCTACCAAATTCACCCCTCCACTTT
NA	TRBV10-3	TRBJ2-3	many	CAISESTFSTDTQYF	TGTGCCATCAGTGAGTCAACGTTTAGCACAGATACGCAGTATTTT
NA	TRBV20-1	TRBJ1-1	medium-sized	CRAGKAPQRTEAFF	TGCAGGGCGGGCAAGGCTCCCCAAAGAACTGAAGCTTTCTTT
NA	TRBV18	TRBJ2-1	medium-sized	CASSRPGTGSYNEQFF	TGTGCCAGCTCTCGGCCCGGGACTGGCTCCTACAATGAGCAGTTCTTC
NA	TRBV7-2	TRBJ1-2	medium-sized	CASSTPGGFWGYTF	TGTGCCAGCAGCACCCCGGGAGGGTTCTGGGGCTACACCTTC
NA	TRBV12-3/TRBV12-4	TRBJ2-7	medium-sized	CASTRDVAYEQYF	TGTGCCAGCACCCGGGACGTCGCCTACGAGCAGTACTTC
TRBD1	TRBV14	TRBJ2-7	NA	CASSPGTGPYEQYF	TGTGCCAGCAGCCCTGGGACAGGGCCCTACGAGCAGTACTTC
NA	TRBV12-3/TRBV12-4	TRBJ2-7	NA	CASSRGTPAYEQYF	TGTGCCAGCAGCCGCGGGACACCAGCCTACGAGCAGTACTTC
NA	TRBV13	TRBJ2-6	medium-sized	CASKRQEALSGANVLTF	TGTGCCAGCAAGAGACAGGAAGCCCTCTCTGGGGCCAACGTCCTGACTTTC